The 4 T cell receptor beta chains below were found in one sample sequenced in a study of T cells expressing NK-cell markers. TCRdb reprocessed the 5' RACE reads and reports one entry per CDR3 protein, with no DNA. This repertoire includes 350,000 to 450,000 distinct CDR3 sequences. The specimen sequenced was blood T cells: a sorted CD56 or NKG2C T cell subset, CD4+ or CD8+ T cells, or bulk PBMC T cells (not recorded which). The receptor set was obtained from a man aged 18-75 years in good health.

V is TRBV6-1 and J is TRBJ1-4. This CDR3 has 13 residues. The germline gives CDR1 MNHNS, CDR2 SASEGT. The CDR3 spells CASKREIGEKLFF.

CDR3 protein: CASISVWDRVFNEQFF. The V and J genes are TRBV7-3 and TRBJ2-1; TCRdb picks TRBD1, but there is no DNA to check that call. The germline gives CDR1 SGHTA, CDR2 FQGTGA. This CDR3 region has 16 residues.

This chain uses TRBV6-1 with TRBJ2-7; absent DNA, TCRdb's TRBD1 call cannot be checked. CDR1 and CDR2 from the germline V gene are MNHNS and SASEGT. The CDR3 contains 13 residues. The CDR3 protein is CASTPRQGGRGYF.

The chain links TRBV6-2 or TRBV6-3 to TRBJ2-7. The germline gives CDR1 MNHEY, CDR2 SVGEGT. This CDR3 comprises 18 residues. CDR3 in amino acids: CASSYSNRPSAGIYEQYF.